The 10 T cell receptor beta chains listed next were all sequenced from one sample in a study of PD-L1 blockade in urothelial cancer. The time point denotes: pretreatment peripheral blood. Clones were sequenced by immunoSEQ multiplex PCR, and TCRdb holds only the in-frame ones, with some missing. Of tens of thousands of clones in the sample, roughly 80% were seen once. Sample: PBMCs, taken around atezolizumab (anti-PD-L1) treatment. These TCRs come from a man aged 65 to 79 with urothelial cancer.

This clone has only one observation. This chain links TRBV4-1 with TRBJ1-2; 8 bases align to TRBD1. Trimming at V came to 2 bases and at J to 4 bases, leaving 3 bases not matched to a gene. The CDR3 contains 14 residues. From germline, CDR1 is MGHRA and CDR2 YSYEKL. The CDR3 here is CASSQQDRAYGYTF. CDR3 DNA: TGCGCCAGCAGCCAACAGGACAGGGCCTATGGCTACACCTTC.

This clone was seen more than once but under ten times. V gene TRBV18 combines with J gene TRBJ2-7; 9 bases align to TRBD2. V dropped 1 base and J dropped 4; count of bases not matched to a gene: 5. The germline V gene has CDR1 KGHSH and CDR2 LQKENI. This CDR3 has 15 residues. CDR3 sequence: CASSPLVTSGYEQYF. CDR3 nucleotides: TGTGCCAGCTCACCACTGGTAACTAGCGGGTACGAGCAGTACTTC.

The CDR3 loop reads CASSGGQTYNSPLHF. CDR3 coding DNA: TGTGCCAGCAGCGGGGGACAGACCTATAATTCACCCCTCCACTTT. This chain uses TRBV7-2 with TRBJ1-6, with 7 bases lining up with TRBD1. CDR3 length: 15 residues. Looked up from germline, CDR1 is SGHTA and CDR2 is FQGNSA. With V trimmed by 5 bases and J by 2 bases, 3 bases remained unmatched.

This clone was counted a single time. This chain connects TRBV21-1 to TRBJ1-1; the table names TRBD1, a call not compared with the DNA. TRBV21-1 constitutes a pseudogene. The CDR3 contains 13 residues. CDR3 bases: TGTGCCAGCAGCAAGGGGGCTGCCACTGAAGCTTTCTTT. It yields the protein CASSKGAATEAFF.

This clone was detected only a few times. This chain links TRBV5-1 with TRBJ2-7; 7 positions match TRBD2. CDR3 length equals 15 residues. Germline trimming cut 0 bases from V and 4 bases from J; bases unmatched to any gene: 7. CDR1 SGHRS and CDR2 YFSETQ come from the germline V gene. CDR3 residues: CASSLVSGGSYEQYF. CDR3 nucleotide sequence: TGCGCCAGCAGCTTGGTATCGGGAGGTTCGTACGAGCAGTACTTC.

V is TRBV10-3 and J is TRBJ1-2; TRBD1 aligns across 7 bases. The J segment lost 0 bases and the V segment lost 8 bases, leaving 6 bases of the junction unmatched. The CDR3 totals 14 residues. Germline CDR1 ENHRY, CDR2 SYGVKD. The CDR3 DNA follows: TGTGCCATCCAAACCGGGACAGCTAACTATGGCTACACCTTC. The encoded protein is CAIQTGTANYGYTF.

The genes are TRBV29-1 and TRBJ2-5, with D unresolved. The V gene's germline CDR1 is SQVTM and CDR2 ANQGSEA. The V end lost 5 bases, the J end lost 3 bases, and 10 bases lay between the germline ends. CDR3 length: 12 amino acids. Here the CDR3 reads CSVTLGEETQYF. The DNA of the CDR3 is TGCAGCGTTACCCTAGGCGAAGAGACCCAGTACTTC.

The chain is built from TRBV6-1 and TRBJ1-3; D perhaps matches TRBD1 (6 bases). The CDR3 totals 15 residues. With 10 bases removed from V and 0 bases from J, the gap between germline ends came to 16 bases. From germline, CDR1 is MNHNS and CDR2 SASEGT. The CDR3 coding sequence is TGTGCCACACGGAGGGGGACTAGCTCTGGAAACACCATATATTTT. Translated: CATRRGTSSGNTIYF.

This clone was seen only a few times. V and J are TRBV4-1 and TRBJ2-3; TRBD1 agrees at 11 bases. V shed 1 base, J shed 3 bases, and the junction held 0 bases outside the gene matches. Germline lookup yields CDR1 MGHRA and CDR2 YSYEKL. The CDR3 length is 15 residues. The CDR3 coding sequence is TGCGCCAGCAGCCAAGGGGACAGGGGGACAGATACGCAGTATTTT. Protein sequence: CASSQGDRGTDTQYF.

Sample share makes this clone medium-sized (0.01 to 0.1%). The J gene is TRBJ2-1, the V gene TRBV2; a possible D gene is TRBD2 (5 bases). This CDR3 is 11 amino acids long. Per the germline V gene, CDR1 is SNHLY and CDR2 is FYNNEI. The germline V and J ends were trimmed by 8 bases and 7 bases, with 9 bases remaining between them. Written as DNA, the CDR3 is TGTGCCAGCGGGGAGTATAATGAGCAGTTCTTC. Translated: CASGEYNEQFF. Full variable domain (missing parts from reference TRBV2 and TRBJ2-1): EPEVTQTPSHQVTQMGQEVILRCVPISNHLYFYWYRQILGQKVEFLVSFYNNEISEKSEIFDDQFSVERPDGSNFTLKIRSTKLEDSAMYFCASGEYNEQFFGPGTRLTVL.